These 17 T cell receptor beta chains were all obtained from the same sample, sequenced in a study of PD-1 blockade in classical Hodgkin lymphoma. Data came from immunoSEQ multiplex PCR; TCRdb stores just in-frame clones and leaves some out. Of about 100,000 clones detected, roughly 91% appear once; the ten largest clones hold 5.5% to 8.5%. Each patient experienced a relapse that followed autologous stem cell transplantation, and brentuximab vedotin exposure varied. The sample here was peripheral blood mononuclear cells (PBMCs), taken before the second cycle of nivolumab. The receptors stem from a human donor with classical Hodgkin lymphoma.

This rearrangement joins TRBV11-2 to TRBJ2-5, with 7 bases lining up with TRBD1. The CDR3 sequence is 14 residues long. Germline V CDR1 and CDR2: SGHAT, FQNNGV. Trimming at V came to 5 bases and at J to 5 bases, leaving 8 bases not matched to a gene. The CDR3 DNA reads TGTGCCAGCAGCCTCAACAGGGGTACCGAGACCCAGTACTTC. Translation: CASSLNRGTETQYF.

The chain uses TRBV14 and TRBJ2-1; TRBD2 agrees at 16 bases. Per germline, CDR1 SGHDN and CDR2 FVKESK. Trimming at V came to 0 bases and at J to 4 bases, leaving 12 bases not matched to a gene. The CDR3 runs 21 residues. The CDR3 region has the DNA TGTGCCAGCAGCCAAGAATCGGGACTAGCGGGGGGGCCTATCCCTTACAATGAGCAGTTCTTC. It specifies CASSQESGLAGGPIPYNEQFF.

V usage is TRBV6-5 and J usage is TRBJ1-4; 9 bases map to TRBD1. Trimming cost V 5 bases and J 7 bases; bases outside gene matches: 8. The CDR3 is made up of 15 amino acids. Germline V lookup: CDR1 MNHEY, CDR2 SVGAGI. CDR3 amino acids: CASSPTDRGAEKLFF. The CDR3 region has the DNA TGTGCCAGCAGTCCGACGGACAGGGGCGCTGAAAAACTGTTTTTT.

The chain has TRBV7-6 and TRBJ2-3; TRBD2 might be the D (5 bases). This CDR3 is 17 amino acids long. V shed 0 bases and J shed 3 bases, with 16 bases lying between them. Germline CDR1 and CDR2: SGHVS and FNYEAQ. The CDR3 loop reads CASSLARGISVTDTQYF. In DNA, the CDR3 is TGTGCCAGCAGCTTAGCGCGAGGGATCAGTGTGACAGATACGCAGTATTTT. The full variable domain, with the rest looked up from reference TRBV7-6 and TRBJ2-3, is GAGVSQSPRYKVTKRGQDVALRCDPISGHVSLYWYRQALGQGPEFLTYFNYEAQQDKSGLPNDRFSAERPEGSISTLTIQRTEQRDSAMYRCASSLARGISVTDTQYFGPGTRLTVL.

The chain is built from TRBV7-3 and TRBJ2-2, with TRBD2 matching 7 bases. From germline, CDR1 is SGHTA and CDR2 FQGTGA. The CDR3 is 13 residues long. The junction had 3 bases not matched to a gene; V was cut back by 5 bases and J by 6 bases. In DNA form, the CDR3 reads TGTGCCAGCAGCCACCGGGGGGCCGGGGAGCTGTTTTTT. Its protein is CASSHRGAGELFF.

This chain connects TRBV5-4 to TRBJ2-7; no definite D call. The CDR3 covers 13 residues. V dropped 4 bases and J dropped 3 bases, with 11 bases sitting between them. Germline V gives CDR1 SGHNT, CDR2 YYREEE (reference sequence). Written as DNA, the CDR3 is TGTGCCAGCAGCCCAGGAGAACTCTACGAGCAGTACTTC. It is translated as CASSPGELYEQYF.

V usage is TRBV4-1 and J usage is TRBJ2-3; no reliable D call. Trimming pared 1 base from V and 3 bases from J, leaving 11 bases between. This CDR3 has 15 amino acids. Germline V gene lookup returns CDR1 MGHRA and CDR2 YSYEKL. The CDR3 DNA sequence: TGCGCCAGCAGCCAAGGTCTTACTGGAACAGATACGCAGTATTTT. This codes for CASSQGLTGTDTQYF.

The sample holds one count of this clone. The chain uses TRBV28 and TRBJ1-4; tentatively, D is TRBD1 (5 bases). The CDR3 length is 11 residues. Trimming took 7 bases from V and 11 from J, leaving 11 bases between them. Per the germline V gene, CDR1 is MDHEN and CDR2 is SYDVKM. The CDR3 here is CASTEAGKLFF. The CDR3, as DNA: TGTGCCAGCACCGAAGCAGGGAAACTGTTTTTT.

The chain is built from TRBV10-3 and TRBJ1-1, with TRBD1 identical over 8 bases. Germline lookup yields CDR1 ENHRY and CDR2 SYGVKD. The CDR3 is made up of 14 amino acids. The V segment lost 6 bases and the J segment 4 bases; nucleotides outside the gene matches: 7. The DNA of the CDR3 is TGTGCCATCAGCGCCGACAGGGGCCCCACTGAAGCTTTCTTT. Amino acids: CAISADRGPTEAFF.

The chain combines TRBV7-8 with TRBJ2-1; D is uncertain. The CDR3 runs 17 residues. CDR1 is SGHVS and CDR2 is FQNEAQ in the germline V gene. Trimming removed 1 base from V and 0 bases from J, with 13 bases in between. The CDR3 here is CASSLGRTSSSYNEQFF. CDR3 in DNA: TGTGCCAGCAGCTTAGGCCGGACCTCAAGCTCCTACAATGAGCAGTTCTTC.

The rearrangement links TRBV21-1 to TRBJ2-2; the listed D gene, TRBD1, was not tested against the DNA. TRBV21-1 constitutes a pseudogene. The CDR3 is made up of 17 amino acids. The CDR3 bases are TGTGCCAGCGCTACTTGGGGCACAGGGAGAAACACCGGGGAGCTGTTTTTT. Encoded protein: CASATWGTGRNTGELFF.

This chain links TRBV7-2 with TRBJ2-7; a possible D gene is TRBD2 (6 bases). Germline V CDR1 and CDR2: SGHTA, FQGNSA. The CDR3 runs 15 residues. Trimming cost V 2 bases and J 4 bases, with 15 bases left between them. The DNA for the CDR3 is TGTGCCAGCAGCTTAAATTGGGCGGGGAGGTACGAGCAGTACTTC. It translates to CASSLNWAGRYEQYF.

The genes are TRBV18 and TRBJ2-5; D gene uncertain. Trimming took 3 bases from V and 1 from J, leaving 9 bases between them. The CDR3 is made up of 14 amino acids. Germline V gene sequence: CDR1 KGHSH, CDR2 LQKENI. CDR3 residues: CASSPRAVQETQYF. The CDR3 DNA is TGTGCCAGCTCACCCCGAGCAGTCCAAGAGACCCAGTACTTC.

The V gene is TRBV6-4, the J gene TRBJ2-2, with TRBD2 as a possible D gene (6 bases). The V gene lost 5 bases and the J gene lost 6 bases, with 19 bases spanning the gap. This CDR3 is built from 16 residues. Germline V gene data show CDR1 as MRHNA and CDR2 as SNTAGT. The CDR3 nucleotides are TGTGCCAGCAGTTTCGGCGGGGAACTCCCCGCCGGGGAGCTGTTTTTT. Protein sequence: CASSFGGELPAGELFF.

V is TRBV6-1 and J is TRBJ2-3, with TRBD2 identical over 9 bases. Germline V lookup: CDR1 MNHNS, CDR2 SASEGT. The V segment lost 0 bases and the J segment 4 bases; nucleotides outside the gene matches: 11. The CDR3 has 18 amino acids. The CDR3 sequence is CASSEALLAGYGADTQYF. In DNA form, the CDR3 reads TGTGCCAGCAGTGAAGCGCTTCTAGCGGGGTATGGGGCAGATACGCAGTATTTT.

The chain employs TRBV30 and TRBJ1-6; no clear D gene. Germline V gene sequence: CDR1 GTSNPN, CDR2 SVGIG (reference sequence). V was cut by 3 bases and J by 6 bases, with 9 bases left in between. This CDR3 has 13 residues. The CDR3 loop reads CAWSPGANSPLHF. CDR3 bases: TGTGCCTGGAGCCCAGGCGCTAATTCACCCCTCCACTTT.

The chain links TRBV6-4 to TRBJ2-1; 8 bases match TRBD2. J gave up 4 bases and V 0 bases, and 2 bases lay outside the gene matches. CDR1 is MRHNA and CDR2 is SNTAGT in the germline V gene. This CDR3 is built from 15 residues. The CDR3 here is CASSDSTGGYNEQFF. The CDR3 nucleotides read TGTGCCAGCAGTGACTCGACGGGGGGGTACAATGAGCAGTTCTTC.